This T cell receptor beta chain was recovered during a study of T cells in women clearing cervical HPV infection. Whole-study results and caveats: TRBV6-7 abundance was lower in cases than controls (around 0.11% versus 0.15%). It is unknown whether associations predate infection; no effector/memory or HPV-specific sorting.

V was clipped by 8 bases and J by 2 bases, with 7 bases between them. The CDR3 sequence is 11 residues long. The germline V gene encodes CDR1 SEHNR and CDR2 FQNEAQ (reference sequence). On this clone: Antigen specificity is unknown. The CDR3 is cut off 3 residues early in the read; its end comes from the germline J gene.

Assay: immunoSEQ multiplex PCR; the TCRdb copy retains only in-frame clones and omits some. This sample's table has approximately 32,000 clones. MY09/MY11 PCR detected cervical HPV DNA; dot-blot assigned genotypes. Sequenced material: blood buffy coat. The clonotype originates from a woman aged 18 to 75 with a cervical HPV16 infection that either progressed to CIN3+ or cleared (not recorded which). The chain carries TRBV7-9 and TRBJ2-7; perhaps TRBD1 as D (5 bases). CDR3 DNA (partial): TGTGCCAGCGGGGCGGCCTACGAG. Translated, it gives CASGAAYE. The entire CDR3 protein is CASGAAYEQYF.